The T cell receptor beta chain described here comes from a study of blood T cell repertoires in COVID-19. In the study overall: Acute and convalescent COVID-19 samples came from the United States, Italy and Spain.

In the study's own analysis: From reference gene primer amplification, estimates of nucleated cell counts were derived. Profiling relied on immunoSEQ multiplex PCR, and the TCRdb table lists in-frame clones only, not all of them. That table is the source of V, J and clone size, and D and trimming were worked out from the DNA. The sample holds about 110,000 clones, 85% to 90% seen once. The CDR3 covers 16 residues. V was clipped by 4 bases and J by 2 bases, with 18 bases between them. Germline V lookup: CDR1 SGHTA, CDR2 FQGNSA. The genes are TRBV7-2 and TRBJ2-7; D unclear. The receptor was isolated from a human donor in a cohort sampled during active COVID-19. The sequenced sample consisted of peripheral blood. Here the CDR3 DNA reads TGTGCCAGCAGCTCCCTGGTTAGCCACGTCCCCTACGAGCAGTACTTC. Protein: CASSSLVSHVPYEQYF. Combining the CDR3 with reference TRBV7-2 and TRBJ2-7 gives the whole variable domain GAGVSQSPSNKVTEKGKDVELRCDPISGHTALYWYRQSLGQGLEFLIYFQGNSAPDKSGLPSDRFSAERTGGSVSTLTIQRTQQEDSAVYLCASSSLVSHVPYEQYFGPGTRLTVT.